One and the same sample provided the 10 T cell receptor beta chains below, sequenced in a study of shared T cell receptors in the human thymus. Data came from immunoSEQ multiplex PCR; TCRdb stores just in-frame clones and leaves some out. The profile covers hundreds of thousands of clones, with approximately 87% appearing a single time and over 0.008% taken by the ten largest. This same sample was also taken into another study, of human thymus T cells.

Sequencing was carried out using thymocytes. The receptors come from a boy younger than two with a congenital heart defect.

For the CDR3, the DNA is TGCGCCAGCAGTCCAAGCGGGGGGCTAAGGAGCAATCAGCCCCAGCATTTT. It codes for CASSPSGGLRSNQPQHF. V is TRBV4-1 and J is TRBJ1-5, with D possibly TRBD1 on 6 matching bases. Germline CDR1 reads MGHRA; CDR2 reads YSYEKL. With 6 bases removed from V and 1 base from J, the gap between germline ends came to 19 bases. This CDR3 contains 17 residues.

The genes are TRBV27 and TRBJ1-1; D might be TRBD1 (5 bases). This CDR3 has 16 amino acids. Germline lookup yields CDR1 MNHEY and CDR2 SMNVEV (reference sequence). With 5 bases removed from V and 0 bases from J, the gap between germline ends came to 16 bases. The CDR3 nucleotides read TGTGCCAGCAGTCCCTTGGGGGGTAGGATGAACACTGAAGCTTTCTTT. This encodes CASSPLGGRMNTEAFF.

This chain joins TRBV19 and TRBJ1-5; TRBD1 aligns across 9 bases. CDR1 and CDR2 from the germline V gene are LNHDA and SQIVND (reference sequence). V gave up 7 bases and J gave up 5 bases; unmatched junction bases: 9. The length of the CDR3 is 15 residues. CDR3 bases: TGTGCCAGTACCCAACCGGGACAGGGTGATCAGCCCCAGCATTTT. Translation: CASTQPGQGDQPQHF.

The chain employs TRBV6-1 and TRBJ2-1, with a tentative D call TRBD2 (6 bases). CDR1 is MNHNS, CDR2 SASEGT, per germline. This CDR3 contains 15 residues. Trimming took 6 bases from V and 6 from J, leaving 18 bases between them. The CDR3 coding sequence is TGTGCCAGCAGCCCACGGGACTTCTCTGTCAATGAGCAGTTCTTC. This codes for CASSPRDFSVNEQFF.

This chain links TRBV5-1 with TRBJ2-2; 10 bases are a match to TRBD2. This CDR3 is built from 18 residues. Trimming took 4 bases from V and 4 from J; bases not matched to a gene: 13. Germline CDR1 reads SGHRS; CDR2 reads YFSETQ. CDR3 sequence (DNA): TGCGCCAGCAGCGATCCAAATCCGGGACTAGCGCCCACCGGGGAGCTGTTTTTT. Translated, it gives CASSDPNPGLAPTGELFF.

This sequence joins TRBV19 and TRBJ1-1; 7 positions match TRBD1. Germline V CDR1 and CDR2: LNHDA, SQIVND (reference sequence). V dropped 4 bases and J dropped 6; count of bases not matched to a gene: 8. The CDR3 runs to 14 residues. CDR3 nucleotide sequence: TGTGCCAGTAGTAACCGTCGACAGGGCCCTGAAGCTTTCTTT. It yields the protein CASSNRRQGPEAFF. Combining the CDR3 with reference TRBV19 and TRBJ1-1 gives the whole variable domain DGGITQSPKYLFRKEGQNVTLSCEQNLNHDAMYWYRQDPGQGLRLIYYSQIVNDFQKGDIAEGYSVSREKKESFPLTVTSAQKNPTAFYLCASSNRRQGPEAFFGQGTRLTVV.

The J gene is TRBJ2-1, the V gene TRBV6-5, with 7 bases aligning to TRBD1. Unmatched junction bases numbered 8, after V lost 0 bases and J lost 6 bases. Per the germline V gene, CDR1 is MNHEY and CDR2 is SVGAGI. This CDR3 is 16 amino acids long. CDR3 protein: CASSYSTDRPGNEQFF. DNA of the CDR3: TGTGCCAGCAGTTACTCGACGGACAGGCCCGGCAATGAGCAGTTCTTC.

The genes are TRBV5-8 and TRBJ2-3; a weak D match, TRBD1 (5 bases). There are 15 residues in the CDR3. CDR1 and CDR2 (germline): SGHTS, YDEGEE. The V and J ends lost 5 bases and 6 bases respectively, with 19 bases between them. CDR3 DNA sequence: TGTGCCAGCAGGGCAGGTGGGGCAGCGAGTGATACGCAGTATTTT. This codes for CASRAGGAASDTQYF.

The chain has TRBV5-6 and TRBJ2-1, with 7 bases identical to TRBD1. V lost 1 base, J lost 8 bases, and 15 bases stayed unmatched. CDR1 and CDR2 (germline): SGHDT, YYEEEE. The CDR3 is 17 residues long. The CDR3 spells CASSLPPGRQGVHEQFF. In DNA form, the CDR3 reads TGTGCCAGCAGCTTGCCCCCGGGACGCCAGGGGGTACATGAGCAGTTCTTC. The variable domain in full, with the rest retrieved from reference TRBV5-6 and TRBJ2-1, is DAGVTQSPTHLIKTRGQQVTLRCSPKSGHDTVSWYQQALGQGPQFIFQYYEEEERQRGNFPDRFSGHQFPNYSSELNVNALLLGDSALYLCASSLPPGRQGVHEQFFGPGTRLTVL.

V is TRBV15 and J is TRBJ2-1; tentatively, D is TRBD1 (6 bases). V shed 4 bases and J shed 8 bases, with 12 bases lying between them. The CDR3 has 13 residues. In germline, CDR1 is LNHNV, CDR2 YYDKDF (reference sequence). CDR3 amino acids: CATSKGQPHEQFF. CDR3 DNA sequence: TGTGCCACCAGCAAAGGACAGCCCCATGAGCAGTTCTTC. The full variable domain, in which reference TRBV15 and TRBJ2-1 provide the parts outside the CDR3, is DAMVIQNPRYQVTQFGKPVTLSCSQTLNHNVMYWYQQKSSQAPKLLFHYYDKDFNNEADTPDNFQSRRPNTSFCFLDIRSPGLGDTAMYLCATSKGQPHEQFFGPGTRLTVL.